Detailed here is one TCR beta chain. The data originate from a study of T cell responses to AZD1222 COVID-19 vaccine. The repertoire was sequenced with immunoSEQ multiplex PCR; TCRdb's copy has only in-frame clones and lacks some. The sample consists of about 130,000 clones, 94% of them appearing once. CDR1 is SGHTA and CDR2 is FQGNSA in the germline V gene. The junction had 7 bases not matched to a gene; V was cut back by 5 bases and J by 3 bases. The CDR3 loop spans 15 amino acids. The rearrangement joins TRBV7-2 to TRBJ2-3; 8 bases are a match to TRBD2. The source was peripheral blood, collected on day 0 of AZD1222 vaccination. The receptor was isolated from an adult in good health. The CDR3 coding sequence is TGTGCCAGCAGCCCCCAAGCGGGAGAGACAGATACGCAGTATTTT. Residues: CASSPQAGETDTQYF.